This T cell receptor (beta chain) was sequenced in a study of T cells in Graves' hyperthyroidism and ophthalmopathy. Amplified TCR beta CDR3 regions came from RNA transcripts. Initially, a first-round RT-PCR of the TCR CDR3 employed the HTBI primer set. TCRdb recomputed calls from the multiplex PCR reads with MiXCR, one row per CDR3 protein. The table has 700,000 to 950,000 distinct CDR3 sequences, just over 35% seen once. The V gene lost 2 bases and the J gene lost 1 base, with 8 bases spanning the gap. This CDR3 region has 14 residues. The J gene is TRBJ1-1, the V gene TRBV6-7; D remains unclear. TRBV6-7 is placed among ORFs of uncertain function. This receptor was obtained from a woman between 40 and 55 years old with Graves' hyperthyroidism. Sequenced sample: blood. CDR3 coding DNA: TGTGCCAGCAGTTACGGACCAGGGAACACTGAAGCTTTCTTT. Its protein product is CASSYGPGNTEAFF.